This TCR beta chain comes out of a study of graft-versus-host responses after intestinal transplantation. Study as a whole: Each recipient received anti-thymocyte globulin induction, then tacrolimus and steroids for approximately 3 years. General study results and limits: Within the allografts of patients who had graft-donor T cell macrochimerism, graft-versus-host to host-versus-graft clonal ratios were high. GvH clones were identified in recipient marrow, with some first appearing in ileum or blood. Early post-transplant HvG declines tracked with peak circulating GvH clone levels.

Libraries were prepared by immunoSEQ multiplex PCR; TCRdb keeps only in-frame clonotypes and omits some of them. The data show under 90,000 clones, nearly 90% seen once. In the case of this clone: What it binds is not known.

The sequence derives from a human donor who was the organ donor for an intestinal transplant. The sample here was unstimulated CD8+ T cells sorted from spleen or lymph node cells, taken before transplant.

The CDR3 reads CASSQDQTSGGASTDTQYF. CDR3 DNA sequence: TGTGCCAGCAGCCAAGATCAGACTAGCGGGGGGGCCAGTACCGATACGCAGTATTTT. The rearrangement links TRBV4-2 to TRBJ2-3; 14 positions match TRBD2. The V gene's germline CDR1 is LGHNA and CDR2 YNFKEQ. The CDR3 length is 19 residues. Trimming cost V 0 bases and J 6 bases; bases outside gene matches: 11.